These 13 T cell receptor beta chains came from one sample sequenced in a study of cytomegalovirus exposure and HLA in healthy donors. The primer mix had 60 Vbeta and 13 Jbeta primers. TCRdb's table, derived via immunoSEQ multiplex PCR, lists solely in-frame clones and lacks some. The data contain 200,000 to 250,000 clones, 70% to 80% of them seen just once; the ten biggest clones take up under 2%. The sequencing sample was made of PBMCs. Every receptor here comes from a woman in her 30s in good health and CMV-seronegative.

The chain employs TRBV5-1 and TRBJ2-2; D gene uncertain. This CDR3 is built from 13 residues. Trimming stripped 4 bases from V and 6 bases from J, with 10 bases between. Germline assignment: CDR1 SGHRS and CDR2 YFSETQ. The CDR3 sequence: CASSLGRAGELFF. DNA for the CDR3: TGCGCCAGCAGCCTGGGCCGGGCCGGGGAGCTGTTTTTT.

The chain has TRBV6-5 and TRBJ2-3; D possibly corresponds to TRBD1 (6 bases). The V gene's germline CDR1 is MNHEY and CDR2 SVGAGI. The CDR3 consists of 13 residues. Trimming left V 6 bases short and J 1 base short, with 8 bases between. DNA for the CDR3: TGTGCCAGCAGGCGACAGGGCACAGATACGCAGTATTTT. Protein sequence: CASRRQGTDTQYF.

V gene TRBV7-2 combines with J gene TRBJ2-7, with 11 bases lining up with TRBD2. Germline V gene lookup returns CDR1 SGHTA and CDR2 FQGNSA. The V gene end was trimmed by 11 bases and the J gene end by 2 bases; junction bases not matched to a gene: 8. The CDR3 extends over 14 amino acids. This chain's CDR3 is CAVRYSGRAYEQYF. The CDR3 coding sequence is TGTGCCGTACGATATAGCGGGAGGGCCTACGAGCAGTACTTC. Full variable domain (remainder filled in from reference TRBV7-2 and TRBJ2-7): GAGVSQSPSNKVTEKGKDVELRCDPISGHTALYWYRQSLGQGLEFLIYFQGNSAPDKSGLPSDRFSAERTGGSVSTLTIQRTQQEDSAVYLCAVRYSGRAYEQYFGPGTRLTVT.

Turning to this clone: The junction does not match germline at one end; this may be a read error. The V and J genes are TRBV27 and TRBJ1-5; 9 bases align to TRBD1. The CDR3 spans 17 residues. Per the germline V gene, CDR1 is MNHEY and CDR2 is SMNVEV (reference sequence). CDR3 DNA sequence: TGTGTCAGCAGGAGGACAGGGGAGGCTTTGGGCAATCAGCCCCAGCATTTT. This sequence encodes CVSRRTGEALGNQPQHF.

This clone appeared a single time. This chain uses TRBV6-5 with TRBJ1-5, with D maybe TRBD1 (6 bases). The CDR3 runs to 14 residues. Trimming shortened V by 7 bases and J by 5 bases, and 15 bases separated the two germline ends. The germline V gene encodes CDR1 MNHEY and CDR2 SVGAGI. CDR3 DNA sequence: TGTGCCAGCATTGGACAGTTCGGGGATCAGCCCCAGCATTTT. Its protein is CASIGQFGDQPQHF.

For this clone: Other DNA sequences in the same sample also yield this CDR3. The V gene is TRBV29-1, the J gene TRBJ1-1; TRBD1 aligns across 8 bases. The CDR3 loop spans 13 amino acids. The J segment lost 2 bases and the V segment lost 7 bases, leaving 6 bases of the junction unmatched. From germline, CDR1 is SQVTM and CDR2 ANQGSEA. The CDR3 bases are TGCAGCGCATGGACAGGGCTTAACACTGAAGCTTTCTTT. Translation gives CSAWTGLNTEAFF.

This clone has just one count. The chain uses TRBV29-1 and TRBJ2-1, with TRBD2 matching over 7 bases. The CDR3 covers 14 residues. The V gene end was trimmed by 1 base and the J gene end by 9 bases; junction bases not matched to a gene: 9. CDR1 and CDR2 (germline): SQVTM, ANQGSEA. The CDR3 loop is CSVEARTSAGEQFF. The DNA for the CDR3 is TGCAGCGTTGAAGCTAGAACTAGCGCGGGTGAGCAGTTCTTC.

The rearrangement links TRBV5-1 to TRBJ2-1; TRBD1 is a possible D gene (6 bases). The germline V and J ends were trimmed by 4 bases and 5 bases, with 16 bases remaining between them. This CDR3 is built from 15 residues. The V gene's germline CDR1 is SGHRS and CDR2 YFSETQ. CDR3 sequence reads: CASSPGQTPHNEQFF. CDR3 bases: TGCGCCAGCAGCCCTGGACAGACGCCTCACAATGAGCAGTTCTTC.

On this clone itself: An end of the junction does not agree with germline; a read error may underlie this. The rearrangement links TRBV7-6 to TRBJ2-3; 13 bases line up with TRBD2. This CDR3 spans 17 amino acids. Germline CDR1 SGHVS, CDR2 FNYEAQ. The CDR3 here is CVSSNGLAGVRPDTQYF. As DNA, the CDR3 is TGTGTCAGCAGCAACGGACTAGCGGGGGTAAGGCCAGATACGCAGTATTTT. Full variable domain (rest looked up from reference TRBV7-6 and TRBJ2-3): GAGVSQSPRYKVTKRGQDVALRCDPISGHVSLYWYRQALGQGPEFLTYFNYEAQQDKSGLPNDRFSAERPEGSISTLTIQRTEQRDSAMYRCVSSNGLAGVRPDTQYFGPGTRLTVL.

The gene calls are TRBV7-9 and TRBJ1-1, with 7 nucleotides matching TRBD1. The CDR3 length is 16 residues. CDR1 SEHNR and CDR2 FQNEAQ come from the germline V gene (reference sequence). J was trimmed by 8 bases and V by 3 bases; bases with no gene match: 15. As DNA, the CDR3 is TGTGCCAGCAGCTTTTTAAAAAAGACAACAGGGGTCGAAGCTTTCTTT. Residues: CASSFLKKTTGVEAFF.

This chain joins TRBV4-1 and TRBJ2-1; D not resolved. The CDR3 is 14 amino acids. V gave up 3 bases and J gave up 9 bases, with 15 bases separating them. Germline V CDR1 and CDR2: MGHRA, YSYEKL. Written as DNA, the CDR3 is TGCGCCAGCAGCCATAGGAGCGCCGGCGGTGAGCAGTTCTTC. It encodes CASSHRSAGGEQFF.

V gene TRBV19 combines with J gene TRBJ1-1; D ambiguous. The germline gives CDR1 LNHDA, CDR2 SQIVND (reference sequence). V lost 7 bases and J 3 bases, leaving 9 bases between the germline ends. This CDR3 contains 12 residues. The CDR3 DNA sequence: TGTGCCAGTAAAATCGGAGACACTGAAGCTTTCTTT. This codes for CASKIGDTEAFF.

The table lists this clone with a few counts. The V call is TRBV23-1, the J call TRBJ1-2, with D perhaps TRBD1 (6 bases). TRBV23-1 is flagged as an ORF with uncertain function. Trimming removed 9 bases at V and 4 bases at J, with 15 bases between. The CDR3 is made up of 13 amino acids. CDR3 coding DNA: TGCGCCAGAATGACAGGTTTGGGCTATGGCTACACCTTC. It specifies CARMTGLGYGYTF.